A few counts support the clone carrying this T cell receptor (beta chain). The source of the sample is a study of long-term antiretroviral therapy in people with HIV. Runs used v3.0 of the immunoSEQ assay and were done at survey level. Only in-frame clones appear in the TCRdb table, and some are missing; sequencing was by immunoSEQ multiplex PCR. The table records 26,000 or so clones, 80% to 85% of them present only once. The CDR3 runs to 11 residues. Germline V gives CDR1 SGHDN, CDR2 FVKESK. V shed 0 bases and J shed 7 bases, with 3 bases lying between them. This chain connects TRBV14 to TRBJ1-2; D is ambiguous. This TCR came from a man between 18 and 35 years old with HIV. Material: unsorted PBMCs, obtained 0.8 years before starting antiretroviral therapy. CDR3 loop: CASSQDGGYTF. The CDR3, as DNA: TGTGCCAGCAGCCAAGACGGTGGCTACACCTTC.